This T cell receptor (beta chain) was sequenced during a study of STAT5B mutations in CD4+ large granular lymphocyte leukemia. The table came from immunoSEQ multiplex PCR; TCRdb's copy has only in-frame clones and leaves some out. The table shows over 25,000 clones, with over 80% occurring only once. This TCR derives from a human donor in good health. Sequenced: CD4+ T cells from blood buffy coats.

CDR3 DNA: TGTGCCAGCTCACCTGCTAGTCGCGAGCAGTACTTC. Translated: CASSPASREQYF. This sequence joins TRBV18 and TRBJ2-7; no clear D gene. V was pared by 3 bases and J by 6 bases, with 9 bases between. Looked up from germline, CDR1 is KGHSH and CDR2 is LQKENI. The CDR3 is made up of 12 amino acids.